This passage covers 25 T cell receptor beta chains from one sample sequenced in a study of T cells in Graves' hyperthyroidism and ophthalmopathy. The CDR3 regions of TCR beta were amplified from RNA transcripts. During a first-round RT-PCR of the TCR CDR3, the HTBI primer set was used. From the multiplex PCR reads, TCRdb called clonotypes with MiXCR, one entry per CDR3 protein. The repertoire holds 300,000 to 400,000 distinct CDR3 sequences, with roughly 23% as singletons. The specimen sequenced was blood. The source of these receptors is a woman aged 45-59 years with Graves' hyperthyroidism.

Only a few counts were recorded for this clonotype. The chain links TRBV7-9 to TRBJ2-5, with D unresolved. V gave up 6 bases and J gave up 2 bases, with 13 bases separating them. This CDR3 spans 14 amino acids. Per the germline V gene, CDR1 is SEHNR and CDR2 is FQNEAQ (reference sequence). The CDR3: CASRDEVGQETQYF. The CDR3 nucleotides read TGTGCCAGCAGGGACGAGGTTGGGCAAGAGACCCAGTACTTC.

Ten or more counts support this clonotype. The genes are TRBV2 and TRBJ2-2; either TRBD1 or TRBD2 may fit D (5 bases each). The CDR3 is made up of 14 amino acids. V was trimmed by 3 bases and J by 5 bases, leaving 10 bases between them. From germline, CDR1 is SNHLY and CDR2 FYNNEI. The CDR3 bases are TGTGCCAGCAGTGAGGGACGTCTGACCGGGGAGCTGTTTTTT. It codes for CASSEGRLTGELFF.

This clonotype was recorded many times. V is TRBV7-8 and J is TRBJ2-3; D possibly uses TRBD1 or TRBD2 (6 bases each). With 2 bases removed from V and 3 bases from J, the gap between germline ends came to 12 bases. Germline-derived CDR1 and CDR2 are SGHVS and FQNEAQ. This CDR3 is 15 amino acids long. This chain's CDR3 is CASSLTGAITDTQYF. In nucleotides, the CDR3 is TGTGCCAGCAGCTTAACGGGGGCGATAACAGATACGCAGTATTTT.

Only one count was recorded for this clonotype. This chain joins TRBV27 and TRBJ2-5; D might be TRBD2 (6 bases). The CDR3 is 15 residues long. V lost 6 bases and J 4 bases, leaving 18 bases between the germline ends. Germline V lookup: CDR1 MNHEY, CDR2 SMNVEV (reference sequence). This CDR3 reads CASSSNKEGRETQYF. DNA of the CDR3: TGTGCCAGCAGCTCCAACAAGGAGGGGCGAGAGACCCAGTACTTC.

This clonotype was observed many times. The rearrangement links TRBV14 to TRBJ2-7; unclear D gene. Trimming pared 1 base from V and 3 bases from J, leaving 7 bases between. The CDR3 covers 13 residues. Germline values: CDR1 SGHDN, CDR2 FVKESK. Here the CDR3 reads CASSQVDRYEQYF. CDR3 coding DNA: TGTGCCAGCAGCCAAGTGGACCGCTACGAGCAGTACTTC.

This clonotype was picked up many times. The rearrangement uses TRBV3-1 and TRBJ2-3; D not certain. The CDR3 spans 15 residues. CDR1 and CDR2 (germline): LGHDT, YNNKEL (reference sequence). Trimming left V 2 bases short and J 6 bases short, with 15 bases between. The CDR3 sequence: CASSQRLLRRDTQYF. The CDR3 DNA reads as TGTGCCAGCAGCCAAAGATTACTTCGACGGGATACGCAGTATTTT.

At least ten counts were recorded for this clonotype. The gene calls are TRBV9 and TRBJ2-3; 7 bases align to TRBD2. This CDR3 has 15 amino acids. Germline V gives CDR1 SGDLS, CDR2 YYNGEE. With 0 bases clipped from V and 1 base from J, the junction kept 2 bases outside the gene matches. In nucleotides, the CDR3 is TGTGCCAGCAGCGTAGGGGACTACCGCACAGATACGCAGTATTTT. This translates into CASSVGDYRTDTQYF.

The table lists this clonotype with many counts. V is TRBV2 and J is TRBJ2-3; D not certain. V gave up 8 bases and J gave up 2 bases, with 8 bases separating them. This CDR3 is 12 amino acids long. CDR1 is SNHLY, CDR2 FYNNEI, per germline. In DNA form, the CDR3 reads TGTGCCAGCCAAGAGGTCACAGATACGCAGTATTTT. This translates into CASQEVTDTQYF. Drawing the rest from reference TRBV2 and TRBJ2-3, the complete variable domain is EPEVTQTPSHQVTQMGQEVILRCVPISNHLYFYWYRQILGQKVEFLVSFYNNEISEKSEIFDDQFSVERPDGSNFTLKIRSTKLEDSAMYFCASQEVTDTQYFGPGTRLTVL.

This clonotype has ten or more counts. The chain employs TRBV12-3 or TRBV12-4 and TRBJ2-7; D perhaps matches TRBD1 (5 bases). The V and J ends lost 5 bases and 0 bases respectively, with 11 bases between them. The CDR3 is 14 residues long. Here the CDR3 reads CASSPRQISYEQYF. The CDR3 DNA follows: TGTGCCAGCAGTCCGAGACAGATCTCCTACGAGCAGTACTTC.

Many counts were recorded for this clonotype. The chain links TRBV13 to TRBJ2-1; 9 bases agree with TRBD2. V shed 5 bases, J shed 8 bases, and the junction held 10 bases outside the gene matches. Germline CDR1 is PRHDT and CDR2 is FYEKMQ (reference sequence). This CDR3 is built from 15 residues. For the CDR3, the DNA is TGTGCCAGCAGCCTAAAAGCGGGAGGTGGGTATGAGCAGTTCTTC. It codes for CASSLKAGGGYEQFF.

This clonotype appeared many times. This chain connects TRBV20-1 to TRBJ2-5; 8 nucleotides align to TRBD2. V gave up 1 base and J gave up 5 bases; unmatched junction bases: 9. This CDR3 is 15 amino acids long. Germline V gene data show CDR1 as DFQATT and CDR2 as SNEGSKA (reference sequence). The CDR3 nucleotides read TGCAGTGCTAGAGGTGCGCTAGCGGGTCGGGAGACCCAGTACTTC. Protein product: CSARGALAGRETQYF.

Many counts were recorded for this clonotype. This chain uses TRBV4-1 with TRBJ1-5; D is possibly TRBD1 (5 bases). Germline V gives CDR1 MGHRA, CDR2 YSYEKL. Deletions cut 2 bases from V and 6 bases from J, with 11 bases between. This CDR3 contains 14 residues. CDR3 nucleotide sequence: TGCGCCAGCAGCCAACTTTGGGGCTTTCAGCCCCAGCATTTT. This encodes CASSQLWGFQPQHF.

This clonotype has a handful of counts. V and J are TRBV28 and TRBJ2-5; a possible D gene is TRBD2 (5 bases). V lost 3 bases to trimming and J lost 2 bases, with 10 bases between them. Germline lookup yields CDR1 MDHEN and CDR2 SYDVKM. CDR3 length: 14 residues. Here the CDR3 reads CASSFTGDQETQYF. The CDR3 DNA reads as TGTGCCAGCAGTTTTACCGGGGATCAAGAGACCCAGTACTTC. Variable domain in full (rest from reference TRBV28 and TRBJ2-5): DVKVTQSSRYLVKRTGEKVFLECVQDMDHENMFWYRQDPGLGLRLIYFSYDVKMKEKGDIPEGYSVSREKKERFSLILESASTNQTSMYLCASSFTGDQETQYFGPGTRLLVL.

This clonotype turned up a few times. The chain is built from TRBV20-1 and TRBJ1-6, with D possibly matching TRBD1 (6 bases). The length of the CDR3 is 13 residues. The germline CDR1 and CDR2 sequences are DFQATT and SNEGSKA (reference sequence). The V end lost 5 bases, the J end lost 13 bases, and 18 bases lay between the germline ends. CDR3 amino acids: CSARTALDGPLHF. The CDR3 nucleotides are TGCAGTGCTCGGACAGCACTCGATGGCCCCCTCCACTTT.

This clonotype has more than one count but fewer than ten. The gene calls are TRBV6-5 and TRBJ1-1; D is undetermined. Germline assignment: CDR1 MNHEY and CDR2 SVGAGI. The ends were cut back, 2 bases at V and 4 bases at J, with 11 bases in the middle. The CDR3 contains 14 residues. As DNA, the CDR3 is TGTGCCAGCAGTTACAATGGCCCAGGCACTGAAGCTTTCTTT. This encodes CASSYNGPGTEAFF.

This rearrangement joins TRBV7-9 to TRBJ1-2; a possible D gene is TRBD1 (5 bases). V was pared by 5 bases and J by 4 bases, with 17 bases between. The CDR3 runs 15 residues. Germline V gene sequence: CDR1 SEHNR, CDR2 FQNEAQ (reference sequence). The CDR3 reads CASSPQGALAYGYTF. The CDR3 DNA reads TGTGCCAGCAGCCCCCAGGGCGCCCTCGCCTATGGCTACACCTTC.

In this sample, this clonotype turned up many times. J is TRBJ1-1 and V is TRBV20-1; 8 bases map to TRBD1. J gave up 4 bases and V 6 bases, and 1 base lay outside the gene matches. From germline, CDR1 is DFQATT and CDR2 SNEGSKA (reference sequence). This CDR3 spans 11 amino acids. The CDR3 DNA reads TGCAGTGCGGACAGGGCCACTGAAGCTTTCTTT. This gives the protein CSADRATEAFF.

Notes on this clonotype: An end of the junction does not agree with germline; a read error may underlie this. The chain combines TRBV28 with TRBJ2-3, with D maybe TRBD1 (6 bases). Germline CDR1 reads MDHEN; CDR2 reads SYDVKM. This CDR3 has 14 residues. The CDR3 DNA sequence: TGTACCAGCAAAGAGACAGGCAGCACAGATACGCAGTATTTT. Its translation is CTSKETGSTDTQYF.

This clonotype occurred a few times. This sequence may be a read error, since a much larger clone differs from it by one base. The chain has TRBV12-3 or TRBV12-4 and TRBJ2-1; TRBD2 might be the D (6 bases). The CDR3 is 15 residues long. The CDR3 nucleotides read TGTGCCCGCAGTGCCTCGGGACTCCGCGACAATGAGCAGTTCTTC. Amino acids: CARSASGLRDNEQFF.

This clonotype was recorded many times. The chain uses TRBV10-3 and TRBJ2-7; 11 bases map to TRBD1. Germline V CDR1 and CDR2: ENHRY, SYGVKD. The J segment lost 6 bases and the V segment lost 0 bases, leaving 4 bases of the junction unmatched. The CDR3 covers 15 residues. For the CDR3, the DNA is TGTGCCATCAGTGAGTCGGCCGGGACAGGGGGCGAGCAGTACTTC. This sequence encodes CAISESAGTGGEQYF.

This clonotype appeared once. A much larger clone is a single base away; this may be a read error. The chain links TRBV18 to TRBJ2-2, with 8 bases lining up with TRBD1. The J segment lost 4 bases and the V segment lost 4 bases, leaving 8 bases of the junction unmatched. The CDR3 length is 16 residues. CDR1 is KGHSH, CDR2 LQKENI, per germline. This chain's CDR3 is CASSHSTTGATGELFF. CDR3 bases: TGTGCCAGCTCACACTCCACGACAGGGGCCACCGGGGAGCTGTTTTTT.

As concerns this clonotype: A read error may explain this, as a much larger clone is one base away. The V and J genes are TRBV18 and TRBJ1-5; D possibly corresponds to TRBD1 (6 bases). The germline CDR1 and CDR2 sequences are KGHSH and LQKENI. This CDR3 has 17 amino acids. The CDR3 region has the DNA TGTGCCACCTCACCACCGGGGGACGACTGGGGGGCTCAGCCCCAGCATTTT. Encoded protein: CATSPPGDDWGAQPQHF.

This clonotype was detected a few times. The chain joins TRBV18 to TRBJ1-2, with a weak D call TRBD1 (5 bases). Deletions cut 3 bases from V and 4 bases from J, with 18 bases between. This CDR3 region has 16 residues. Germline-derived CDR1 and CDR2 are KGHSH and LQKENI. This chain's CDR3 is CASSPGLRQTTYGYTF. The CDR3 bases are TGTGCCAGCTCACCGGGATTGCGACAGACCACCTATGGCTACACCTTC.

The chain employs TRBV12-3 or TRBV12-4 and TRBJ2-3; TRBD2 is a possible D gene (5 bases). The ends were cut back, 7 bases at V and 1 base at J, with 9 bases in the middle. This CDR3 is 13 amino acids long. The CDR3 sequence: CASTELGTDTQYF. In nucleotides, the CDR3 is TGTGCCAGCACGGAACTAGGCACAGATACGCAGTATTTT.

This clonotype came up many times. The DNA of the CDR3 is TGTGCCTGGGGTAAGGACAGCAATGAGCAGTTCTTC. The encoded protein is CAWGKDSNEQFF. The V gene is TRBV30, the J gene TRBJ2-1, with D perhaps matching TRBD1 (6 bases). Deletions cut 5 bases from V and 6 bases from J, with 11 bases between. Germline assignment: CDR1 GTSNPN and CDR2 SVGIG (reference sequence). CDR3 length: 12 residues.